The present entry profiles one T cell receptor (beta chain) with its context. This sample was taken from a study of blood T cells in healthy people across ages. A second PCR of about 7 to 12 cycles used a sample-barcoded 5' primer and a J-beta primer mix. Each single sample gave us at least 2.5 million CDR3-containing paired-end reads. TCRdb reanalysed the 5' RACE reads using MiXCR and keeps one entry per CDR3 protein. In the table there are roughly 1,000,000 distinct CDR3 sequences, 25% of which are singletons. This CDR3 contains 15 residues. The germline V gene encodes CDR1 MNHNS and CDR2 SASEGT. The sample was also linked to a second study, of T cells of mothers and their children. This second study notes: Donation came from a few healthy Caucasian mothers together with their six children.

The specimen sequenced was blood. The chain uses TRBV6-1 and TRBJ2-5; 7 bases agree with TRBD1. The J call is doubtful: the DNA matches TRBJ2-7 better. The clonotype originates from a girl between 2 and 10 years old in good health. CDR3 residues: CASSLWTGSSYEQYF. DNA for the CDR3: TGTGCCAGCAGTTTATGGACAGGTAGCTCCTACGAGCAGTACTTC.